Given below is one T cell receptor (beta chain) in context. Its antigen is currently unknown. Using immunoSEQ multiplex PCR, the repertoire was profiled, and TCRdb retains in-frame clones only, with some absent. The repertoire holds 200,000 to 250,000 clones, with roughly 84% as singletons. This CDR3 is 14 amino acids long. V gave up 5 bases and J gave up 0 bases, with 9 bases separating them. From germline, CDR1 is SGHTA and CDR2 FQGNSA. This sample was included in a study of cytomegalovirus exposure and HLA in healthy donors. General study points: Testing in vitro showed a few CMV-associated chains specific for CMV antigens. According to the study, roughly 180 TCR beta chains were cytomegalovirus-associated.

The clonotype was recovered from a young woman in good health and CMV-seropositive. The source material was PBMCs. V and J are TRBV7-2 and TRBJ2-3; D is ambiguous. CDR3 sequence (DNA): TGTGCCAGCAGCCCTGACACCAGCACAGATACGCAGTATTTT. Its protein product is CASSPDTSTDTQYF.